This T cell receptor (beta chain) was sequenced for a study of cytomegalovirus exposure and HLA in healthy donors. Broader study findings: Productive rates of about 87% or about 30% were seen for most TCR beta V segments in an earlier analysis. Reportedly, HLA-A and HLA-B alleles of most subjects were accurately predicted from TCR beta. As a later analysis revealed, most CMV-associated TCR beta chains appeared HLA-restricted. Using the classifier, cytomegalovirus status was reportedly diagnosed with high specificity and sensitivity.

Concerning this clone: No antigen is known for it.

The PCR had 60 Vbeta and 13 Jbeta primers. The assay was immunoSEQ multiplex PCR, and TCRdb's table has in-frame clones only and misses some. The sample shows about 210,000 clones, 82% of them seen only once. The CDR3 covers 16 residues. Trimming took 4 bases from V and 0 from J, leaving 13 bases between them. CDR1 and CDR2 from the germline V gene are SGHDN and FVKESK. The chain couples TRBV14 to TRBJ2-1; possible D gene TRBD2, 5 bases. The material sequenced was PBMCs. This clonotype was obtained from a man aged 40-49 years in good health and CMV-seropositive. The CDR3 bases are TGTGCCAGCAGCCTATTGACGGGATACTCCTACAATGAGCAGTTCTTC. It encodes CASSLLTGYSYNEQFF.